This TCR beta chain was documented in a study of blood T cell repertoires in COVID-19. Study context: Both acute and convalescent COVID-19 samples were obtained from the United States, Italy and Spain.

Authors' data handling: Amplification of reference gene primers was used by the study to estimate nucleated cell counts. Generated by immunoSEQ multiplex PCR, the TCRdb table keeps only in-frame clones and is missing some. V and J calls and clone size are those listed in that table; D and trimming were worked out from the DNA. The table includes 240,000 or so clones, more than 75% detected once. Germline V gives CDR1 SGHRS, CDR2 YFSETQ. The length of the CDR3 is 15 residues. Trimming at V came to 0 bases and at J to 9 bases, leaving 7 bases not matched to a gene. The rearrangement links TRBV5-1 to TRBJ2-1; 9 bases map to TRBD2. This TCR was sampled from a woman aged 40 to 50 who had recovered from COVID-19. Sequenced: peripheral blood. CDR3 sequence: CASSLGGTSKVEQFF. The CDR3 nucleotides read TGCGCCAGCAGCTTGGGGGGGACTAGCAAGGTTGAGCAGTTCTTC.